The clone carrying this T cell receptor (beta chain) was counted many times. The sample is drawn from a study of T-cell reconstitution after alpha-beta-depleted transplantation in children. TCRbeta library construction was performed incorporating unique molecular identifiers. TCRdb ran MiXCR on the PCR reads and lists one entry per CDR3 protein. The table shows 150,000 to 250,000 distinct CDR3 sequences, with less than 15% occurring only once. This CDR3 is 14 amino acids long. CDR1 and CDR2 from the germline V gene are MNHEY and SVGAGI. Trimming cost V 5 bases and J 1 base, with 11 bases left between them.

Material: PBMCs from the stem cell graft donor, obtained from the stem cell graft. This clonotype originated in a human donor who donated a stem cell graft to a child with acute lymphoblastic leukemia. The chain carries TRBV6-5 and TRBJ2-5, with D tentatively TRBD1 (5 bases). CDR3 in amino acids: CASSLDSFQETQYF. The CDR3 region has the DNA TGTGCCAGCAGTCTCGACAGCTTCCAAGAGACCCAGTACTTC.